What follows describes a single T cell receptor beta chain. A clone one base away is much larger, so this may be a read error. This CDR3 spans 13 amino acids. The record originates from a study of T cells in Graves' hyperthyroidism and ophthalmopathy. Used for diagnoses were clinical symptoms, serum thyroxine and TRAb, thyroid ultrasound and orbital computed tomography. Amplification targeted TCR beta CDR3 regions from RNA transcripts. The primer set for the first-round RT-PCR of the TCR CDR3 was HTBI. Each CDR3 protein gets one entry after TCRdb re-called the multiplex PCR reads with MiXCR. Counted here are about 360,000 distinct CDR3 sequences, approximately 25% occurring once; the ten biggest clones make up about 73%.

Sequencing was carried out using blood. This receptor was obtained from a man in his fifties with Graves' hyperthyroidism. The gene calls are TRBV12-3 or TRBV12-4 and TRBJ2-2; possibly TRBD2 for D (6 bases). The CDR3 region has the DNA TGTGCCAGCAGTCCTGCCGGCACCGGGGAGGTGTTTTTT. Its protein is CASSPAGTGEVFF.